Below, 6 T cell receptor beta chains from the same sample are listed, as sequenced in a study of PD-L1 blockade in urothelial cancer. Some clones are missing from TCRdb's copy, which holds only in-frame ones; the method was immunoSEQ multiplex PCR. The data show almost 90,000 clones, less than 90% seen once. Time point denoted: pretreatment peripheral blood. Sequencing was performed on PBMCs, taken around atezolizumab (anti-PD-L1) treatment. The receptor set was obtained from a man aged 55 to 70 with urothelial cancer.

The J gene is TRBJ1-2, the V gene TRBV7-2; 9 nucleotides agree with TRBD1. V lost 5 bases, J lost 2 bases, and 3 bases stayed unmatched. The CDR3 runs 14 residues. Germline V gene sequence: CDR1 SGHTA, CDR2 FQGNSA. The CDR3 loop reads CASSTGQGNYGYTF. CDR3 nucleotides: TGTGCCAGCAGCACCGGACAGGGGAACTATGGCTACACCTTC.

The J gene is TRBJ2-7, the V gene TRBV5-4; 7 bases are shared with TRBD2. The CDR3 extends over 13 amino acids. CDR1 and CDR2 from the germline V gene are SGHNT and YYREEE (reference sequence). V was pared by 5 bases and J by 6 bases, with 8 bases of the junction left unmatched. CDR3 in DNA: TGTGCCAGCAGTAGGGACTACAACACCGAGCAGTACTTC. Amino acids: CASSRDYNTEQYF.

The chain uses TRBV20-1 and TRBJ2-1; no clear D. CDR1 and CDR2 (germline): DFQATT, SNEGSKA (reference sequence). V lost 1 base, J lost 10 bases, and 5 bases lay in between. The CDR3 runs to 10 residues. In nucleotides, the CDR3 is TGCAGTGCTAGAGCCCGGGAGCAGTTCTTC. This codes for CSARAREQFF.

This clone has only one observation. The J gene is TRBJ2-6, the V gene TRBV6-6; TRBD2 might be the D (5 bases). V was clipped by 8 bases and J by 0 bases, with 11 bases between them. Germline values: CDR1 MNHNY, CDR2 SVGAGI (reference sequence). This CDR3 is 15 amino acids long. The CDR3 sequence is CASSQGGSGANVLTF. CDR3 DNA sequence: TGTGCCAGCTCCCAAGGAGGCTCTGGGGCCAACGTCCTGACTTTC.

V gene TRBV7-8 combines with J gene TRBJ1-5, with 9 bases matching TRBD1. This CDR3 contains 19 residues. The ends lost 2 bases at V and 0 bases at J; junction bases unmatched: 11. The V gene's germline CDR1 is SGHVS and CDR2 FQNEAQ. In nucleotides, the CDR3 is TGTGCCAGCAGCTTATTCATTGCCGGGACAGGGTATAGCAATCAGCCCCAGCATTTT. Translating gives CASSLFIAGTGYSNQPQHF.

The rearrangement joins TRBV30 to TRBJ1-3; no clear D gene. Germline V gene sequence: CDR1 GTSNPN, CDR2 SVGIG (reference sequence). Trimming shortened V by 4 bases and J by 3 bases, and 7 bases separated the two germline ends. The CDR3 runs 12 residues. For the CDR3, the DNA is TGTGCCTGGAAAAGGAGTGGAAACACCATATATTTT. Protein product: CAWKRSGNTIYF.